A selection of T cell receptor beta chains follows, all from one sample in a study of CD8 T cells in Susac syndrome. TCRdb called the immunoSEQ multiplex PCR reads again in MiXCR, with one record for every CDR3 protein. This table has around 200,000 distinct CDR3 sequences, almost 96% appearing once. Specimen: CD4+ T cells from PBMCs. These receptors were collected from a human donor with multiple sclerosis. The CDR3 runs from the conserved cysteine through the conserved F or W. A D gene is named only where the DNA matches it firmly. Clone size is not always given. Where it is, it says once, few, many or a class for expanded clones.

size	D	J	V	DNA	CDR3
-	-	TRBJ2-3	TRBV20-1	TGCAGTGCTAGGGTTTTACAGGGGGGGGCAGATACGCAGTATTTT	CSARVLQGGADTQYF
once	-	TRBJ1-1	TRBV30	TGTGCCTGGGAAGGACAACCGAACACTGAAGCTTTCTTT	CAWEGQPNTEAFF
-	-	TRBJ2-3	TRBV20-1	TGCAGTGCTCCCAAGGGCACAGATACGCAGTATTTT	CSAPKGTDTQYF
-	TRBD2	TRBJ2-5	TRBV20-1	TGCAGTGCTACGGTAGCGGGGATGGGGCAAGAGACCCAGTACTTC	CSATVAGMGQETQYF
-	TRBD1	TRBJ2-7	TRBV29-1	TGCAGCGTCAACAGGGGATCGGGGGAGCAGTACTTC	CSVNRGSGEQYF
-	-	TRBJ2-5	TRBV5-4	TGTGCCAGCAGCTTATACACCATCCAAGAGACCCAGTACTTC	CASSLYTIQETQYF
-	-	TRBJ1-5	TRBV28	TGTGCCAGCACCTTTCAGCATTTCAATCAGCCCCAGCATTTT	CASTFQHFNQPQHF
-	-	TRBJ1-2	TRBV20-1	TGCAGTGCTAGTCCAGCACTTCACTATGGCTACACCTTC	CSASPALHYGYTF
-	-	TRBJ2-1	TRBV28	TGTGCCAGCCGCCCCGCGGGGACAACAGGGGAGCAGTTCTTC	CASRPAGTTGEQFF
-	TRBD1	TRBJ1-2	TRBV15	TGTGCCACCAGCAGAGATTTTGGGACAGGGGGTCCTGCTGGCACCTTC	CATSRDFGTGGPAGTF
-	-	TRBJ2-7	TRBV5-1	TGCGCCAGCAGCTCGGTCGGACTGAACTACGAGCAGTACTTC	CASSSVGLNYEQYF
-	-	TRBJ2-5	TRBV10-3	TGTGCCATCTCAGAGGGAGAGACCCAGTACTTC	CAISEGETQYF
-	-	TRBJ2-7	TRBV12-3/TRBV12-4	TGTGCCAGCGGCCGACAAGGATCATACGAGCAGTACTTC	CASGRQGSYEQYF
few	-	TRBJ1-1	TRBV30	TGTGCCTGGAACCGGGAAATGAACACTGAAGCTTTCTTT	CAWNREMNTEAFF
-	-	TRBJ1-2	TRBV25-1	TGTGCCAGCAGTGCGGCTGGGGGCAGGGGCTACACCTTC	CASSAAGGRGYTF
-	TRBD2	TRBJ2-7	TRBV3-1	TGTGCCAGCAGCCGAGCTAGCGGGGTCCACGAGCAGTACTTC	CASSRASGVHEQYF
-	-	TRBJ1-5	TRBV7-9	TGTGCCAGCAGCTTAGGATCGGGGTCACAGAATCAGCCCCAGCATTTT	CASSLGSGSQNQPQHF
few	-	TRBJ2-2	TRBV5-6	TGTGCCAGCAGGCGGACGGGATTGAACACCGGGGAGCTGTTTTTT	CASRRTGLNTGELFF